This T cell receptor beta chain was profiled in a study of cytomegalovirus exposure and HLA in healthy donors. Study results and limitations: TCR beta chains associated with HLA were, in a later analysis, more clonally expanded than equally common others. Usually a TCR sequence was rare, but some public TCRs were found in many donors. Later work associated fewer than 20,000 TCR beta sequences with HLA alleles at 0.05 false discovery rate.

V gave up 4 bases and J gave up 7 bases; unmatched junction bases: 3. CDR1 and CDR2 (germline): DFQATT, SNEGSKA (reference sequence). The CDR3 spans 11 residues. When sampled, the donors appeared nominally healthy, though they likely had unrecorded immune exposures. The PCR ran on 60 Vbeta and 13 Jbeta primers. The method was immunoSEQ multiplex PCR; TCRdb's version includes in-frame clones alone and lacks a portion of them. Of more than 100,000 clones listed, approximately 79% are singletons. This clone has a handful of counts. Its antigen remains unknown. The specimen sequenced was PBMCs. The sequence came from a man aged 50-60 years in good health and CMV-seropositive. The J gene is TRBJ1-1, the V gene TRBV20-1, with TRBD1 matching 7 bases. The CDR3 bases are TGCAGTGCTAAGACAGGGTATGAAGCTTTCTTT. Protein sequence: CSAKTGYEAFF.